One sample yielded the 27 T cell receptor beta chains listed below, sequenced in a study of T-cell memory formation after mild COVID-19. TCRdb reanalysed the 5' RACE reads using MiXCR and keeps one entry per CDR3 protein. The data hold hundreds of thousands of distinct CDR3 sequences, with less than 25% observed a single time. Sample: PBMCs or a T cell subset sorted from them (not recorded which). These receptors were collected from an adult woman who had mild COVID-19 (a few samples of this study predate the infection). Cell type and time point are not known.

This rearrangement joins TRBV11-2 to TRBJ1-1; possibly TRBD1 for D (6 bases). Germline CDR1 SGHAT, CDR2 FQNNGV. V lost 2 bases and J lost 5, with 24 bases in between. CDR3 size: 18 residues. The CDR3, as DNA: TGTGCCAGCAGCTTACCATTCAAAAACGGACAGTTACTAACTGAAGCTTTCTTT. Encoded protein: CASSLPFKNGQLLTEAFF.

This clonotype was observed a handful of times. The chain recombines TRBV29-1 with TRBJ2-7; D is perhaps TRBD1 (7 bases). Germline V gene lookup returns CDR1 SQVTM and CDR2 ANQGSEA. Trimming shortened V by 3 bases and J by 5 bases, and 11 bases separated the two germline ends. This CDR3 has 12 residues. The CDR3 nucleotides read TGCAGCGTTGAGGCAGGGGGGCACGAGCAGTACTTC. It is translated as CSVEAGGHEQYF.

In its sample, this clonotype was seen a few times. A much larger clone is a single base away; this may be a read error. The chain is built from TRBV29-1 and TRBJ2-2; unclear D gene. Looked up from germline, CDR1 is SQVTM and CDR2 is ANQGSEA. V was clipped by 5 bases and J by 3 bases, with 4 bases between them. CDR3 length: 11 amino acids. CDR3 amino acids: CSVWYTGELFF. The CDR3 region has the DNA TGCAGCGTTTGGTACACCGGGGAGCTGTTTTTT.

This clonotype was counted a few times. The chain carries TRBV29-1 and TRBJ2-7; 7 bases agree with TRBD1. V lost 1 base to trimming and J lost 2 bases; unmatched junction nucleotides: 11. CDR3 length: 16 residues. The V gene's germline CDR1 is SQVTM and CDR2 ANQGSEA. The CDR3 DNA follows: TGCAGCGTTGAAGGACAGGGTCCCATGGGCCCCTACGAGCAGTACTTC. Translating gives CSVEGQGPMGPYEQYF.

This sequence joins TRBV19 and TRBJ1-1, with D maybe TRBD1 (5 bases). The V and J ends lost 0 bases and 8 bases respectively, with 10 bases between them. Germline lookup yields CDR1 LNHDA and CDR2 SQIVND (reference sequence). CDR3 length: 13 amino acids. The CDR3 region is CASSIEGLSEAFF. CDR3 DNA sequence: TGTGCCAGTAGTATAGAGGGACTCTCCGAAGCTTTCTTT. The complete variable domain, with remaining parts taken from reference TRBV19 and TRBJ1-1, reads DGGITQSPKYLFRKEGQNVTLSCEQNLNHDAMYWYRQDPGQGLRLIYYSQIVNDFQKGDIAEGYSVSREKKESFPLTVTSAQKNPTAFYLCASSIEGLSEAFFGQGTRLTVV.

In its sample, this clonotype was seen a few times. V gene TRBV20-1 combines with J gene TRBJ2-5; perhaps D is TRBD1 or TRBD2 (6 bases each). The CDR3 extends over 15 amino acids. Germline-derived CDR1 and CDR2 are DFQATT and SNEGSKA (reference sequence). Trimming left V 0 bases short and J 4 bases short, with 15 bases between. The CDR3 here is CSARDLTKGGETQYF. Here the CDR3 DNA reads TGCAGTGCTAGAGATCTAACCAAGGGGGGAGAGACCCAGTACTTC.

This clonotype was observed a handful of times. The V call is TRBV27, the J call TRBJ1-1; D not certain. V shed 6 bases and J shed 3 bases, with 14 bases lying between them. The CDR3 extends over 14 amino acids. Germline CDR1 MNHEY, CDR2 SMNVEV (reference sequence). In nucleotides, the CDR3 is TGTGCCAGCAGCCCGACCCCTTGGGACACTGAAGCTTTCTTT. Its translation: CASSPTPWDTEAFF.

The chain has TRBV7-8 and TRBJ2-5; D call uncertain. The CDR3 spans 15 residues. The V end was cut by 2 bases, the J end by 1 base, with 11 bases between. Per germline, CDR1 SGHVS and CDR2 FQNEAQ. This CDR3 is CASSLLLGVQETQYF. Written as DNA, the CDR3 is TGTGCCAGCAGCTTACTACTCGGAGTCCAAGAGACCCAGTACTTC.

The chain uses TRBV2 and TRBJ2-1, with D hard to call. V lost 9 bases and J 2 bases, leaving 14 bases between the germline ends. Germline loops: CDR1 SNHLY, CDR2 FYNNEI. This CDR3 has 14 amino acids. The CDR3 bases are TGTGCCAGATCCGTCGACAAACCCTACAATGAGCAGTTCTTC. Its translation is CARSVDKPYNEQFF.

The CDR3 DNA reads as TGCAGCGTTGTTCATGTTCGGGGGGAGCAGTTCTTC. It codes for CSVVHVRGEQFF. The rearrangement links TRBV29-1 to TRBJ2-1; TRBD2 might be the D (6 bases). V was trimmed by 4 bases and J by 10 bases, leaving 14 bases between them. CDR1 and CDR2 (germline): SQVTM, ANQGSEA. This CDR3 has 12 amino acids.

This clonotype was seen ten or more times. The chain combines TRBV12-3 or TRBV12-4 with TRBJ2-2; D unclear. The CDR3 runs 14 residues. V gave up 1 base and J gave up 4 bases, with 7 bases separating them. In DNA form, the CDR3 reads TGTGCCAGCAGTTTAGTCCCCACCACCGGGGAGCTGTTTTTT. Protein: CASSLVPTTGELFF.

In its sample, this clonotype was seen a few times. The CDR3 here is CASKLSRGPSQPQHF. CDR3 nucleotide sequence: TGTGCCAGCAAACTATCAAGGGGGCCCTCTCAGCCCCAGCATTTT. The V and J genes are TRBV12-3 or TRBV12-4 and TRBJ1-5; TRBD1 matches 7 bases. With V trimmed by 7 bases and J by 6 bases, 12 bases remained unmatched. This CDR3 region has 15 residues.

J is TRBJ2-1 and V is TRBV12-3 or TRBV12-4; TRBD2 aligns across 11 bases. The CDR3 length is 16 residues. J was trimmed by 6 bases and V by 3 bases; bases with no gene match: 7. DNA of the CDR3: TGTGCCAGCAGTTTTAGACTAGCGGGACCCATCAATGAGCAGTTCTTC. Protein product: CASSFRLAGPINEQFF.

Only a few counts were recorded for this clonotype. DNA for the CDR3: TGCGCCAGCAGCCAAGATGGTCCAGTCAATCAGCCCCAGCATTTT. This sequence encodes CASSQDGPVNQPQHF. The chain combines TRBV4-1 with TRBJ1-5; D ambiguous. Between the trimmed V and J ends, which lost 0 bases and 3 bases, there was a span of 9 bases. The CDR3 runs 15 residues. CDR1 and CDR2 from the germline V gene are MGHRA and YSYEKL.

V and J are TRBV4-3 and TRBJ2-1; 13 bases are shared with TRBD2. Germline CDR1 and CDR2: LGHNA and YSLEER. The CDR3 covers 20 residues. V shed 0 bases, J shed 4 bases, and the junction held 12 bases outside the gene matches. CDR3 in amino acids: CASSQDPGGLAGSLYNEQFF. The CDR3 bases are TGCGCCAGCAGCCAAGATCCCGGGGGACTAGCGGGATCCTTGTACAATGAGCAGTTCTTC.

The V gene is TRBV5-4, the J gene TRBJ1-2, with a possible D match to TRBD1 (6 bases). There are 15 residues in the CDR3. V was pared by 4 bases and J by 0 bases, with 13 bases between. Germline assignment: CDR1 SGHNT and CDR2 YYREEE (reference sequence). The CDR3 loop reads CASSHRTGTNYGYTF. The CDR3 DNA follows: TGTGCCAGCAGCCACAGAACAGGGACTAACTATGGCTACACCTTC. Complete variable domain (other parts from reference TRBV5-4 and TRBJ1-2): ETGVTQSPTHLIKTRGQQVTLRCSSQSGHNTVSWYQQALGQGPQFIFQYYREEENGRGNFPPRFSGLQFPNYSSELNVNALELDDSALYLCASSHRTGTNYGYTFGSGTRLTVV.

This chain joins TRBV19 and TRBJ2-7; unclear D gene. CDR3 size: 13 residues. Germline V gene data show CDR1 as LNHDA and CDR2 as SQIVND (reference sequence). V was clipped by 3 bases and J by 3 bases, with 9 bases between them. The CDR3 is CASSISINYEQYF. The CDR3 DNA reads as TGTGCCAGTAGTATTTCCATTAACTACGAGCAGTACTTC.

This clonotype turned up a few times. The V and J genes are TRBV6-1 and TRBJ2-1, with D hard to call. With 7 bases removed from V and 5 bases from J, the gap between germline ends came to 9 bases. The germline gives CDR1 MNHNS, CDR2 SASEGT. This CDR3 region has 12 residues. The CDR3 spells CASNGGHNEQFF. The CDR3 DNA is TGTGCCAGCAACGGCGGTCACAATGAGCAGTTCTTC.

The gene calls are TRBV11-2 and TRBJ2-1, with TRBD2 matching 8 bases. This CDR3 is built from 17 residues. Germline V lookup: CDR1 SGHAT, CDR2 FQNNGV. V gave up 5 bases and J gave up 3 bases; unmatched junction bases: 12. CDR3 bases: TGTGCCAGCAGCCCCCGACTAGCGCGAGGCCACTACAATGAGCAGTTCTTC. As protein: CASSPRLARGHYNEQFF.

CDR3 loop: CAIRPDRNQPQHF. The CDR3 DNA reads TGTGCCATCAGACCCGACAGGAATCAGCCCCAGCATTTT. The V and J genes are TRBV10-3 and TRBJ1-5, with D maybe TRBD1 (6 bases). Trimming took 6 bases from V and 4 from J, leaving 10 bases between them. CDR3 length: 13 residues. The germline V gene has CDR1 ENHRY and CDR2 SYGVKD.

This clonotype was counted between two and nine times. V gene TRBV18 combines with J gene TRBJ1-1; 7 bases match TRBD1. The CDR3 consists of 15 residues. Germline values: CDR1 KGHSH, CDR2 LQKENI. J gave up 4 bases and V 3 bases, and 8 bases lay outside the gene matches. The CDR3 spells CASSPGQVGSTEAFF. CDR3 DNA: TGTGCCAGCTCACCTGGACAGGTGGGGAGCACTGAAGCTTTCTTT.

CDR3 sequence reads: CASSLDPGLAGGLTDTQYF. The CDR3 DNA reads TGTGCCAGCAGCTTAGATCCGGGGCTAGCGGGGGGCTTAACAGATACGCAGTATTTT. The chain carries TRBV7-9 and TRBJ2-3; 11 bases align to TRBD2. The J segment lost 3 bases and the V segment lost 1 base, leaving 12 bases of the junction unmatched. Germline V gene data show CDR1 as SEHNR and CDR2 as FQNEAQ (reference sequence). CDR3 length equals 19 residues.

A few counts support this clonotype. The chain carries TRBV10-3 and TRBJ1-1; D uncertain. CDR3 length equals 12 residues. The germline gives CDR1 ENHRY, CDR2 SYGVKD. Trimming cost V 10 bases and J 1 base, with 10 bases left between them. In DNA form, the CDR3 reads TGTGCCACTAACGGAGGGAACACTGAAGCTTTCTTT. This sequence encodes CATNGGNTEAFF.

This clonotype occurred a few times. The chain uses TRBV24-1 and TRBJ1-5; D possibly corresponds to TRBD1 (5 bases). CDR3 length: 15 amino acids. The V end lost 10 bases, the J end lost 3 bases, and 18 bases lay between the germline ends. The germline CDR1 and CDR2 sequences are KGHDR and SFDVKD. CDR3 bases: TGTGCCACATATTCAGGGCAGCACCCCAATCAGCCCCAGCATTTT. This gives the protein CATYSGQHPNQPQHF.

The chain combines TRBV3-1 with TRBJ1-1; a weak D match, TRBD1 (5 bases). Germline V gene lookup returns CDR1 LGHDT and CDR2 YNNKEL (reference sequence). CDR3 size: 15 residues. V was pared by 4 bases and J by 2 bases, with 14 bases between. The CDR3 region is CASSRSEGLNTEAFF. The CDR3 DNA reads as TGTGCCAGCAGCCGCAGTGAGGGGCTAAACACTGAAGCTTTCTTT.

V and J are TRBV9 and TRBJ2-6; D is undetermined. Looked up from germline, CDR1 is SGDLS and CDR2 is YYNGEE. The CDR3 is made up of 15 amino acids. Trimming removed 0 bases at V and 0 bases at J, with 4 bases between. The DNA for the CDR3 is TGTGCCAGCAGCGTAGTAAGCTCTGGGGCCAACGTCCTGACTTTC. This codes for CASSVVSSGANVLTF.

This clonotype was seen many times. The chain links TRBV24-1 to TRBJ1-2, with 10 positions matching TRBD1. The trim removed 3 bases at V and 9 bases at J, leaving 6 bases unmatched. Germline V gives CDR1 KGHDR, CDR2 SFDVKD. The CDR3 spans 14 residues. CDR3 sequence reads: CATSDDRGRGRYTF. CDR3 DNA sequence: TGTGCCACCAGTGATGACAGGGGGCGCGGACGCTACACCTTC.